The clone carrying this T cell receptor beta chain was seen a few times. Antigen unknown. The repertoire was sequenced with immunoSEQ multiplex PCR; TCRdb's copy has only in-frame clones and lacks some. The sample has roughly 51,000 clones; 80% to 90% are singletons. The data derive from a study of T cell responses to AZD1222 COVID-19 vaccine. General observations from the study: Reports indicate that nearly half of spike-specific TCRs are directed at unmutated variant regions. Baseline serology detected seropositivity in only 5 to 7 AZD1222 recipients.

Analysis merged second doses at about 4 or about 12 weeks. The CDR3 runs 14 residues. The V end lost 1 base, the J end lost 1 base, and 4 bases lay between the germline ends. Germline V lookup: CDR1 SGHVS, CDR2 FQNEAQ. The specimen was peripheral blood, collected 28 days after the second AZD1222 dose. V usage is TRBV7-8 and J usage is TRBJ1-4; D is unclear. This receptor was obtained from an adult who received the AZD1222 COVID-19 vaccine. The CDR3 DNA reads as TGTGCCAGCAGCTTAGGGAGAACTAATGAAAAACTGTTTTTT. Its translation: CASSLGRTNEKLFF.